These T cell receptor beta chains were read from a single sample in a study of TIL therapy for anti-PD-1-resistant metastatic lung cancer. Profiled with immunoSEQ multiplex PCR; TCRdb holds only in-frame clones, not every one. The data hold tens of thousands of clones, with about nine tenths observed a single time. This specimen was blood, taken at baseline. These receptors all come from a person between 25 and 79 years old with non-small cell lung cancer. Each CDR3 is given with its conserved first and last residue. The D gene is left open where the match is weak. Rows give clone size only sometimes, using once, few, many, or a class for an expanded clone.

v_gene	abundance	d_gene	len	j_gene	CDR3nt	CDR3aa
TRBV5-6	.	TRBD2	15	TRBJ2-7	TGTGCCAGCAGAGTAGCGGGCCAAAGCTCCTACGAGCAGTACTTC	CASRVAGQSSYEQYF
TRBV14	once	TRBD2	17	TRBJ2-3	TGTGCCAGCAGCCAAGAACTCGCGGGAGGTCCTACAGATACGCAGTATTTT	CASSQELAGGPTDTQYF
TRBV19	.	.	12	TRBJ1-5	TGTGCCACTCGACGGGGGGATCAGCCCCAGCATTTT	CATRRGDQPQHF
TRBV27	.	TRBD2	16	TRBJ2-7	TGTGCCAGCAGTCCTCTAGCGGGAGAAGTTTACAACGAGCAGTACTTC	CASSPLAGEVYNEQYF
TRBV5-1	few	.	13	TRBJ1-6	TGCGCCAGCAGCTTGCGGGATAATTCACCCCTCCACTTT	CASSLRDNSPLHF
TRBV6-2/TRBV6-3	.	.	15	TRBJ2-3	TGTGCCAGCAGTTATCCCCCCGGGGTCACAGATACGCAGTATTTT	CASSYPPGVTDTQYF
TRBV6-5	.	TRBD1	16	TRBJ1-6	TGTGCCAGCAGTTACTCTCCCGGGACAGTTAATTCACCCCTCCACTTT	CASSYSPGTVNSPLHF
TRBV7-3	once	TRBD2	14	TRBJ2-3	TGTGCCAGCAGCTTAACGGGAGGGAAAGATACGCAGTATTTT	CASSLTGGKDTQYF
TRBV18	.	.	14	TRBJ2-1	TGTGCCAGCTCATTACAGGACAGAAACAATGAGCAGTTCTTC	CASSLQDRNNEQFF
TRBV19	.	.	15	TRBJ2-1	TGTGCCAGTAGTATATATACGGGACCCTACAATGAGCAGTTCTTC	CASSIYTGPYNEQFF
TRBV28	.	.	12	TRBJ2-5	TGTGCCAGCGGAGGGCAAGGAGAGACCCAGTACTTC	CASGGQGETQYF
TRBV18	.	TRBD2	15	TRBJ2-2	TGTGCCAGCTCACCAGTTAGCGGGACTGTCGGGGAGCTGTTTTTT	CASSPVSGTVGELFF
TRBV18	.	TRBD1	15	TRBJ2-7	TGTGCCAGCTCAGGGCCGGGACAGGGGGCCTACGAGCAGTACTTC	CASSGPGQGAYEQYF
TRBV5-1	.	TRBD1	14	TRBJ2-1	TGCGCCAGCAGCTTCTCCCGGGACAGCCATGAGCAGTTCTTC	CASSFSRDSHEQFF
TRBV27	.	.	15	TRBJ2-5	TGTGCCAGCAGTTTAGCCACCGGAGACCGAGCGGCCCAGTACTTC	CASSLATGDRAAQYF
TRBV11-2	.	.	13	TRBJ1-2	TGTGCCAGCAGCTCACAGGGCTACTATGGCTACACCTTC	CASSSQGYYGYTF
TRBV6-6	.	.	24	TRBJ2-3	TGTGCCAGCAGTCCCGGTCCCGGGACAGGGGGCAATGGACTAGCGGGGGCTAGCACAGATACGCAGTATTTT	CASSPGPGTGGNGLAGASTDTQYF
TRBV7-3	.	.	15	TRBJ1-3	TGTGCCAGCAGCTTTGTGGGGGAGCCTGGAAACACCATATATTTT	CASSFVGEPGNTIYF
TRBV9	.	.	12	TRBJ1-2	TGTGCCAGCAGCGTAAGCGGGTATGGCTACACCTTC	CASSVSGYGYTF
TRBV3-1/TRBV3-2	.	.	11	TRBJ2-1	TGTGCCAGCAGTCTAATCAATGAGCAGTTCTTC	CASSLINEQFF
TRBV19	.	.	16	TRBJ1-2	TGTGCCAGTAGTATATTCTCTGGGGCCAGCAACTATGGCTACACCTTC	CASSIFSGASNYGYTF
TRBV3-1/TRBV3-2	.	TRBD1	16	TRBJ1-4	TGTGCCAGCAGCCAAGACTCGCGGACAGGGGGAGGAAAACTGTTTTTT	CASSQDSRTGGGKLFF
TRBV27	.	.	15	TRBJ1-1	TGTGCCAGCAGTTTATCGTGGCAGCGCCCGAATGAAGCTTTCTTT	CASSLSWQRPNEAFF
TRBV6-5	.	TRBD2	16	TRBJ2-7	TGTGCCAGCAGTTACTCTATAACTAGCGGGAGCTACGAGCAGTACTTC	CASSYSITSGSYEQYF
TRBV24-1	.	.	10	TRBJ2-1	TGTGCTTCGGGAGCGGATGAGCAGTTCTTC	CASGADEQFF
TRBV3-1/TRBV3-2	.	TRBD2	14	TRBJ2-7	TGTGCCAGCAGCCGGCGGGGGGCAACCTACGAGCAGTACTTC	CASSRRGATYEQYF
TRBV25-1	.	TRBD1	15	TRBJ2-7	TGTGCCAGCCAACCCGAGGGGGCAGGCTCCTACGAGCAGTACTTC	CASQPEGAGSYEQYF
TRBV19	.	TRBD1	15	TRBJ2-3	TGTGCCAGTAGTATCCAGGGGGCGAGCACAGATACGCAGTATTTT	CASSIQGASTDTQYF
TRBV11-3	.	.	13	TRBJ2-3	TGTGCCAGCAGCTTAGTCGTCACAGATACGCAGTATTTT	CASSLVVTDTQYF
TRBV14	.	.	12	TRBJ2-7	TGTGCCAGCAGCCAAGTAACTCACGAGCAGTACTTC	CASSQVTHEQYF
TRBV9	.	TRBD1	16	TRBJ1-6	TGTGCCAGCAGCATACAGGGGACGGGATTTAATTCACCCCTCCACTTT	CASSIQGTGFNSPLHF
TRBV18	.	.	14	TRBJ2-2	TGTGCCAGCTCACGGAAGGAGTTCACCGGGGAGCTGTTTTTT	CASSRKEFTGELFF
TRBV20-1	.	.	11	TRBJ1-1	TGCAGTGCTAGAACTGCGACTGAAGCTTTCTTT	CSARTATEAFF
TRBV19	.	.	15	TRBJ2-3	TGTGCCAGTAGTAAGGGGTCTGGGACAACAGATACGCAGTATTTT	CASSKGSGTTDTQYF
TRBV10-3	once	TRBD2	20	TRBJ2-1	TGTGCCATCAGCGAAAAAGGGGGTAGCGGGGGGGCCCGCTCCTACAATGAGCAGTTCTTC	CAISEKGGSGGARSYNEQFF
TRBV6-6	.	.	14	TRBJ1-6	TGTGCCAGCACCGAGACGGCTTATAATTCACCCCTCCACTTT	CASTETAYNSPLHF
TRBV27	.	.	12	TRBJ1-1	TGTGCCAGCAGTCAAGGGAACACTGAAGCTTTCTTT	CASSQGNTEAFF
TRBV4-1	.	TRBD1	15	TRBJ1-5	TGCGCCAGCAGCCAAGATGGGACAGGATACCAGCCCCAGCATTTT	CASSQDGTGYQPQHF
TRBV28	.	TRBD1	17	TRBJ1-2	TGTGCCAGCAGTTTAGCCCGGGGGACAGTTGCTAACTATGGCTACACCTTC	CASSLARGTVANYGYTF
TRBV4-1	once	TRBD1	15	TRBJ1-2	TGCGCCAGCAGCCAAGATCTAGGACAGGATGATGGCTACACCTTC	CASSQDLGQDDGYTF
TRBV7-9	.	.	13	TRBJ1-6	TGTGCCAGCAGCTTAGACGCCAGCTCACCCCTCCACTTT	CASSLDASSPLHF
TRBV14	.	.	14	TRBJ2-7	TGTGCCAGCAGCTTCAACACAATCTCCTACGAGCAGTACTTC	CASSFNTISYEQYF
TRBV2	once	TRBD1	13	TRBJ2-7	TGTGCCAGCAGCGGGACAGGAGCATACGAGCAGTACTTC	CASSGTGAYEQYF
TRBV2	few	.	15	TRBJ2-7	TGTGCCTCAGCATGGTCGGAGGGGAATATCGACGAGCAGTACTTC	CASAWSEGNIDEQYF
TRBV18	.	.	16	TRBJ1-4	TGTGCCAGCTCTCCGGGGGTCGGGCAGCTTAATGAAAAACTGTTTTTT	CASSPGVGQLNEKLFF
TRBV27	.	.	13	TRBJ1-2	TGTGCCAGCAGTTTAAAGGCAGGCTATGGCTACACCTTC	CASSLKAGYGYTF
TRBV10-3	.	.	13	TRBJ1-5	TGTGCCAGCGTACAGGGCATGAGTCAGCCCCAGCATTTT	CASVQGMSQPQHF
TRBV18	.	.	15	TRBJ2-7	TGTGCCAGCTCAGCCCCGGGAGTAAGTCTCCACGAGCAGTACTTC	CASSAPGVSLHEQYF
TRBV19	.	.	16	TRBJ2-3	TGTGCCAGTAGTCTCTCCGCCAGGAGGGGCACAGATACGCAGTATTTT	CASSLSARRGTDTQYF